This TCR beta chain was found in a study of OX40 agonist ivuxolimab in advanced cancers. Study in general: Hepatocellular carcinoma, melanoma, renal cell or head and neck cancer occurred in dose-escalation patients.

The germline V and J ends were trimmed by 4 bases and 3 bases, with 14 bases remaining between them. Germline CDR1 reads MDHEN; CDR2 reads SYDVKM. CDR3 length: 15 amino acids. Only in-frame clones appear in the TCRdb table, and some are missing; sequencing was by immunoSEQ multiplex PCR. The table records around 67,000 clones, roughly nine tenths of them present only once. If patients had autoimmune disease history or systemic immunosuppression, they were excluded. Study-level points and caveats: Expanded clones were, on average, more numerous in CD8+ T cells than in CD4+. Among some nonresponders, normalized T-cell clonal expansion was also low.

About this clone itself: Antigen: not known.

The sequences come from CD4+ or CD8+ T cells sorted from blood, collected in a trial of the OX40 agonist ivuxolimab. The gene calls are TRBV28 and TRBJ2-3; D call uncertain. This clonotype was obtained from an adult with an advanced solid tumor such as melanoma, head and neck, liver or kidney cancer. The DNA of the CDR3 is TGTGCCAGCAGTTACCTACGGCAGGAAACAGATACGCAGTATTTT. Its protein is CASSYLRQETDTQYF.